These 2 T cell receptor beta chains were all obtained from the same sample, sequenced in a study of chemoradiotherapy in HPV16-positive cancers. The assay was immunoSEQ multiplex PCR, and TCRdb's table has in-frame clones only and misses some. This sample has about 12,000 clones; roughly 70% occur once, and the top ten carry 7% to 8%. Sample collection occurred from a patient who underwent chemoradiotherapy. All receptors derive from a human donor with HPV-associated anogenital cancer.

This chain connects TRBV27 to TRBJ2-5, with TRBD2 matching 14 bases. Per germline, CDR1 MNHEY and CDR2 SMNVEV (reference sequence). V trimming: 7 bases; J trimming: 4 bases; junction bases outside the gene matches: 8. CDR3 length equals 16 residues. CDR3 region: CASTPTSGRVRETQYF. The CDR3 DNA reads TGTGCCAGCACTCCGACTAGCGGGAGGGTGAGAGAGACCCAGTACTTC.

The rearrangement joins TRBV25-1 to TRBJ1-1; D is ambiguous. With 4 bases removed from V and 1 base from J, the gap between germline ends came to 7 bases. The CDR3 sequence is 13 residues long. CDR1 is MGHDK and CDR2 is SYGVNS in the germline V gene. In DNA form, the CDR3 reads TGTGCCAGCAGTGTAAAGCCGAACACTGAAGCTTTCTTT. Translation: CASSVKPNTEAFF.